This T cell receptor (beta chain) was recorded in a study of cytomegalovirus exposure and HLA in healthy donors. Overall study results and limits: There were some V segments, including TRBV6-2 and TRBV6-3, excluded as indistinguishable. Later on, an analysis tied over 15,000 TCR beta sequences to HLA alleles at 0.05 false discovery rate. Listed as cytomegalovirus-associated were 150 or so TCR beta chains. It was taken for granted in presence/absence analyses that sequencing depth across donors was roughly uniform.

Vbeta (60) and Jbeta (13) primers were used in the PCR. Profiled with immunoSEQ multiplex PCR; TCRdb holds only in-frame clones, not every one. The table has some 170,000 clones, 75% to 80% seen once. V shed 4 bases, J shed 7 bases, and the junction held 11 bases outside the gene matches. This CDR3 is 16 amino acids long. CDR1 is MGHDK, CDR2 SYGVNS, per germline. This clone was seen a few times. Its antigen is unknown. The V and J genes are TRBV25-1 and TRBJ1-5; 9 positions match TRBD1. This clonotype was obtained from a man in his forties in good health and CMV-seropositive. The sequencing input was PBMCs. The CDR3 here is CASSGESGQGWQPQHF. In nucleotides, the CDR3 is TGTGCCAGCAGTGGGGAATCGGGACAGGGTTGGCAGCCCCAGCATTTT.